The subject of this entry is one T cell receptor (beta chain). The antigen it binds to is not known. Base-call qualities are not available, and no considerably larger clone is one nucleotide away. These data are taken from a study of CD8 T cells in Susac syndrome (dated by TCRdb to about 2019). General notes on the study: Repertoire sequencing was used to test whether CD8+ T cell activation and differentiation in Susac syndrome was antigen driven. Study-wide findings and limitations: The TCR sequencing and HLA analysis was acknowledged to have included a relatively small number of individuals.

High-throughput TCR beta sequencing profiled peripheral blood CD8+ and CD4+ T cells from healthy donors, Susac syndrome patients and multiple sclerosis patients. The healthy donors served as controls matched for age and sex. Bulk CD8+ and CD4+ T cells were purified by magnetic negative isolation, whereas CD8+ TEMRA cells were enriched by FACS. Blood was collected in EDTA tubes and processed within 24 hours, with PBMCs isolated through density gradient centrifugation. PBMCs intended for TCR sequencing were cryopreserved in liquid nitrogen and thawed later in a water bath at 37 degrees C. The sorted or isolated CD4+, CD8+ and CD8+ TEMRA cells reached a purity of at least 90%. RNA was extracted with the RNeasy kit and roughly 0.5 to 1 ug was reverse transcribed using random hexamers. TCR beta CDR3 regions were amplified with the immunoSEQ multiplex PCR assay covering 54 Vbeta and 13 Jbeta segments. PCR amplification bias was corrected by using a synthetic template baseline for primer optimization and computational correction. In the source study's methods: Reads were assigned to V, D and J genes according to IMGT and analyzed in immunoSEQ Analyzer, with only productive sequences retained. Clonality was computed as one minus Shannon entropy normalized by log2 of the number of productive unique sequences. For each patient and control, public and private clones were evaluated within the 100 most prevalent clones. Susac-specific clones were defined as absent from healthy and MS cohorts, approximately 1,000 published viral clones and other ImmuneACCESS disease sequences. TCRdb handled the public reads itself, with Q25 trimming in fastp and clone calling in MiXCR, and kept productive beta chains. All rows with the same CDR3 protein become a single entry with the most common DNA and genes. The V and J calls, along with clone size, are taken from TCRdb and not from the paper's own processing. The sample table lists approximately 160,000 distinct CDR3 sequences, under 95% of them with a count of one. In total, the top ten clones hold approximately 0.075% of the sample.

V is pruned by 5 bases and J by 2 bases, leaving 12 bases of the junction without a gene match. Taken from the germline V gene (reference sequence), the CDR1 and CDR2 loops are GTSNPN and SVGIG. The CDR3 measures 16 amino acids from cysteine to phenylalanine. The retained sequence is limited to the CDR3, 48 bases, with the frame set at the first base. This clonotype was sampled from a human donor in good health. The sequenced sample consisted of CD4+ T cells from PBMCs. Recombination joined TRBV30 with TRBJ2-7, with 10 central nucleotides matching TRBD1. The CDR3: CAWRLPGQGSAYEQYF. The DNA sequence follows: TGTGCCTGGCGCTTACCGGGACAGGGGTCCGCCTACGAGCAGTACTTC.